What follows are 18 T cell receptor beta chains derived from one specimen sequenced in a study of blood T cell repertoires in COVID-19. The assay was immunoSEQ multiplex PCR, and TCRdb's table has in-frame clones only and misses some. The sample shows approximately 170,000 clones, about 85% of them seen only once. The sample was peripheral blood. These receptor sequences come from a man aged 65-85 years who had recovered from COVID-19.

This clone was detected a few times. V usage is TRBV5-6 and J usage is TRBJ2-2; 7 nucleotides align to TRBD1. The junction had 8 bases not matched to a gene; V was cut back by 4 bases and J by 5 bases. The CDR3 sequence is 15 residues long. Germline lookup yields CDR1 SGHDT and CDR2 YYEEEE. The CDR3 reads CASSPRDSVTGELFF. The CDR3 DNA sequence: TGTGCCAGCAGCCCACGGGACAGTGTTACCGGGGAGCTGTTTTTT.

The CDR3 region has the DNA TGTGCCAGTAGTGTCCAGGGATCGAACACCATATATTTT. It translates to CASSVQGSNTIYF. The V call is TRBV19, the J call TRBJ1-3, with D possibly matching TRBD1 (5 bases). Germline V gene data show CDR1 as LNHDA and CDR2 as SQIVND (reference sequence). This CDR3 spans 13 amino acids. Trimming took 5 bases from V and 7 from J, leaving 12 bases between them. Combining the CDR3 with reference TRBV19 and TRBJ1-3 gives the whole variable domain DGGITQSPKYLFRKEGQNVTLSCEQNLNHDAMYWYRQDPGQGLRLIYYSQIVNDFQKGDIAEGYSVSREKKESFPLTVTSAQKNPTAFYLCASSVQGSNTIYFGEGSWLTVV.

This chain connects TRBV14 to TRBJ1-2; no reliable D call. Trimming left V 0 bases short and J 4 bases short, with 9 bases between. The CDR3 spans 14 residues. Per the germline V gene, CDR1 is SGHDN and CDR2 is FVKESK. The CDR3 coding sequence is TGTGCCAGCAGCCAAGACAGGTCGTTCTATGGCTACACCTTC. It yields the protein CASSQDRSFYGYTF. Together with reference TRBV14 and TRBJ1-2, the CDR3 gives the full variable domain: EAGVTQFPSHSVIEKGQTVTLRCDPISGHDNLYWYRRVMGKEIKFLLHFVKESKQDESGMPNNRFLAERTGGTYSTLKVQPAELEDSGVYFCASSQDRSFYGYTFGSGTRLTVV.

For the CDR3, the DNA is TGCGCCAGCAGCCAAGATCTAGAGGGCTCGGCTAATGAAAAACTGTTTTTT. Protein: CASSQDLEGSANEKLFF. V gene TRBV4-3 combines with J gene TRBJ1-4; D is ambiguous. Trimming stripped 0 bases from V and 3 bases from J, with 14 bases between. Germline-derived CDR1 and CDR2 are LGHNA and YSLEER. The CDR3 runs 17 residues.

The rearrangement joins TRBV15 to TRBJ2-1, with 7 nucleotides matching TRBD1. CDR3 length: 15 residues. Germline CDR1 LNHNV, CDR2 YYDKDF (reference sequence). Unmatched junction bases numbered 6, after V lost 1 base and J lost 6 bases. CDR3 residues: CATSRGGGAGNEQFF. The CDR3 DNA reads TGTGCCACCAGCAGAGGAGGGGGCGCGGGCAATGAGCAGTTCTTC.

V and J are TRBV9 and TRBJ1-1, with 10 nucleotides matching TRBD1. The germline V gene encodes CDR1 SGDLS and CDR2 YYNGEE. The V and J ends lost 4 bases and 1 base, in that order; junction bases with no gene match: 10. CDR3 size: 17 residues. For the CDR3, the DNA is TGTGCCAGCAGCAATCCCCGGGACAGGGGCCAGAACACTGAAGCTTTCTTT. Its protein product is CASSNPRDRGQNTEAFF. Full variable domain (outside the CDR3, taken from reference TRBV9 and TRBJ1-1): DSGVTQTPKHLITATGQRVTLRCSPRSGDLSVYWYQQSLDQGLQFLIQYYNGEERAKGNILERFSAQQFPDLHSELNLSSLELGDSALYFCASSNPRDRGQNTEAFFGQGTRLTVV.

With respect to this clone: This sample includes further DNA sequences coding for the same CDR3. The chain links TRBV7-9 to TRBJ2-7, with D possibly TRBD1 on 5 matching bases. CDR3 length: 12 amino acids. Germline V gene sequence: CDR1 SEHNR, CDR2 FQNEAQ (reference sequence). The germline V and J ends were trimmed by 3 bases and 5 bases, with 8 bases remaining between them. The CDR3: CASSFTGDEQYF. CDR3 bases: TGTGCCAGCAGCTTCACAGGAGACGAGCAGTACTTC.

The chain combines TRBV6-5 with TRBJ2-3; unclear D gene. Germline CDR1 and CDR2: MNHEY and SVGAGI. The CDR3 extends over 12 amino acids. V shed 6 bases and J shed 4 bases, with 8 bases lying between them. The chain's CDR3 is CASRNTADTQYF. The CDR3 DNA reads TGTGCCAGCAGGAACACAGCAGATACGCAGTATTTT.

This clone has a count of ten or more. The DNA of the CDR3 is TGTGCCAGCACAGGACAGGGGACCGCAACTAATGAAAAACTGTTTTTT. Its translation is CASTGQGTATNEKLFF. This chain uses TRBV27 with TRBJ1-4, with 9 bases matching TRBD1. The CDR3 has 16 residues. V was clipped by 7 bases and J by 0 bases; unmatched bases: 6. Looked up from germline, CDR1 is MNHEY and CDR2 is SMNVEV (reference sequence).

The genes are TRBV4-1 and TRBJ2-6; 9 bases are a match to TRBD2. The CDR3 runs 17 residues. Germline V gene sequence: CDR1 MGHRA, CDR2 YSYEKL. J lost 0 bases, V lost 8 bases, and 8 bases had no gene match. The CDR3 sequence is CASRAGGGSSGANVLTF. CDR3 DNA: TGCGCCAGCCGGGCGGGAGGGGGTAGCTCTGGGGCCAACGTCCTGACTTTC.

The chain has TRBV4-1 and TRBJ2-7; TRBD1 is a possible D gene (5 bases). In germline, CDR1 is MGHRA, CDR2 YSYEKL. This CDR3 contains 14 residues. Trimming removed 1 base at V and 4 bases at J, with 11 bases between. The CDR3 nucleotides read TGCGCCAGCAGCCAAGGGGGCTCTCGGTACGAGCAGTACTTC. Encoded protein: CASSQGGSRYEQYF.

This clone has only one observation. This sequence joins TRBV7-2 and TRBJ1-6; D is ambiguous. This CDR3 comprises 15 residues. The germline V and J ends were trimmed by 5 bases and 0 bases, with 8 bases remaining between them. CDR1 is SGHTA, CDR2 FQGNSA, per germline. The CDR3 here is CASSPRNSYNSPLHF. As DNA, the CDR3 is TGTGCCAGCAGCCCCAGAAACTCCTATAATTCACCCCTCCACTTT.

The chain joins TRBV19 to TRBJ2-1; D is perhaps TRBD2 (6 bases). Germline loops: CDR1 LNHDA, CDR2 SQIVND (reference sequence). This CDR3 is built from 14 residues. V was clipped by 5 bases and J by 7 bases, with 15 bases between them. CDR3 in amino acids: CASSLMGLSNEQFF. The CDR3 bases are TGTGCCAGTAGTCTAATGGGACTCTCAAATGAGCAGTTCTTC.

This chain uses TRBV2 with TRBJ1-2; D ambiguous. The V end lost 6 bases, the J end lost 3 bases, and 17 bases lay between the germline ends. Germline lookup yields CDR1 SNHLY and CDR2 FYNNEI. CDR3 length: 15 residues. CDR3 sequence: CASSLGVGVYYGYTF. CDR3 nucleotides: TGTGCCAGCAGCCTCGGCGTCGGGGTGTACTATGGCTACACCTTC.

This chain uses TRBV29-1 with TRBJ2-2, with D unclear. The CDR3 runs to 14 residues. Germline V gene sequence: CDR1 SQVTM, CDR2 ANQGSEA. V was cut by 8 bases and J by 0 bases, with 13 bases left in between. CDR3 bases: TGCAGCTCTACAGTATCCTCGAACACCGGGGAGCTGTTTTTT. As protein: CSSTVSSNTGELFF.

This clone appeared once. The chain couples TRBV5-4 to TRBJ1-2; TRBD1 might be the D (5 bases). From germline, CDR1 is SGHNT and CDR2 YYREEE (reference sequence). The V end lost 5 bases, the J end lost 4 bases, and 9 bases lay between the germline ends. This CDR3 has 12 residues. The CDR3: CASSRDSYGYTF. The CDR3 bases are TGTGCCAGCAGTCGCGACAGCTATGGCTACACCTTC. Full variable domain (missing parts from reference TRBV5-4 and TRBJ1-2): ETGVTQSPTHLIKTRGQQVTLRCSSQSGHNTVSWYQQALGQGPQFIFQYYREEENGRGNFPPRFSGLQFPNYSSELNVNALELDDSALYLCASSRDSYGYTFGSGTRLTVV.

This rearrangement joins TRBV18 to TRBJ2-5, with 8 positions matching TRBD2. CDR1 is KGHSH and CDR2 is LQKENI in the germline V gene. The J segment lost 4 bases and the V segment lost 2 bases, leaving 3 bases of the junction unmatched. This CDR3 has 14 residues. The CDR3 loop reads CASSPRLAGETQYF. The CDR3 bases are TGTGCCAGCTCACCAAGGCTAGCGGGAGAGACCCAGTACTTC.

The rearrangement joins TRBV27 to TRBJ2-1; D is unresolved. This CDR3 contains 13 residues. Trimming removed 2 bases from V and 10 bases from J, with 12 bases in between. The germline V gene encodes CDR1 MNHEY and CDR2 SMNVEV (reference sequence). The DNA for the CDR3 is TGTGCCAGCAGTTTAAACCGACACGAAGAGCAGTTCTTC. This gives the protein CASSLNRHEEQFF.